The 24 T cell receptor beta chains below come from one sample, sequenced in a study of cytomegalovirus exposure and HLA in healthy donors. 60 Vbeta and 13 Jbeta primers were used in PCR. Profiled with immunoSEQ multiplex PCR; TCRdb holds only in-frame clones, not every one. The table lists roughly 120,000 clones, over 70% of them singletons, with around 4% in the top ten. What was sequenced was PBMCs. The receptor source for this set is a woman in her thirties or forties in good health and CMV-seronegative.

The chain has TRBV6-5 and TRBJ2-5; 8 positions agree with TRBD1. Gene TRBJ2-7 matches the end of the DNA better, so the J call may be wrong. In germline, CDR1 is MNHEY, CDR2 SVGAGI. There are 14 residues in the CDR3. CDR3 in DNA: TGTGCCAGCAGTTACGAACAGGGGGCCTACGAGCAGTACTTC. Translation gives CASSYEQGAYEQYF.

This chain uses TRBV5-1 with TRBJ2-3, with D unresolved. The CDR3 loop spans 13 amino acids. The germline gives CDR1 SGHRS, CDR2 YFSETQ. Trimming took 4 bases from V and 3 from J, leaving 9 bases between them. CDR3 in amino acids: CASSLRTTDTQYF. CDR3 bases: TGCGCCAGCAGCCTAAGAACGACAGATACGCAGTATTTT.

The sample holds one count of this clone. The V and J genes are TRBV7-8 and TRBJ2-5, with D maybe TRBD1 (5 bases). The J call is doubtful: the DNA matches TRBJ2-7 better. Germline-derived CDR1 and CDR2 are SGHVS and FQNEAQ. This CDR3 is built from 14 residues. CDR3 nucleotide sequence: TGTGCCAGCAGCTTAGACAGGAGCTCCTACGAGCAGTACTTC. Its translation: CASSLDRSSYEQYF.

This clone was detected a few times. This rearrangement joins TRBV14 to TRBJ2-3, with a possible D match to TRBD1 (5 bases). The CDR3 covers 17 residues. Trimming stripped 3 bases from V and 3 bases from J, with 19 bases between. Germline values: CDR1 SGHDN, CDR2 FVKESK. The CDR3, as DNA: TGTGCCAGCAGCCAGAATAGGGGCTACCTAAAGACAGATACGCAGTATTTT. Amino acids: CASSQNRGYLKTDTQYF.

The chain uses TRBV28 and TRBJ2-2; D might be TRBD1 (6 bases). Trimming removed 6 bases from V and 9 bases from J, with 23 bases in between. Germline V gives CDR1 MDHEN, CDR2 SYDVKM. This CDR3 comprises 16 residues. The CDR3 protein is CASSPAGTIVGWELFF. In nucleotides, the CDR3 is TGTGCCAGCAGCCCCGCCGGGACAATAGTCGGGTGGGAGCTGTTTTTT.

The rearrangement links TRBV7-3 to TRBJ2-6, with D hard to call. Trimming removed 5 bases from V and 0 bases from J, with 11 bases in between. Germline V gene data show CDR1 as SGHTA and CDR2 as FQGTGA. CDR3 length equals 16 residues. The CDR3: CASSPLSRSGANVLTF. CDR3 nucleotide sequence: TGTGCCAGCAGCCCCCTTAGCCGCTCTGGGGCCAACGTCCTGACTTTC.

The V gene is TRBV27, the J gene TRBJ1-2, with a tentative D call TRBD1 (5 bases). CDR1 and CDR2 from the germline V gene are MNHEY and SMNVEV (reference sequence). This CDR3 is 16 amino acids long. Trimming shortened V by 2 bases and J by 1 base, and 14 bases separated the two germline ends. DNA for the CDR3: TGTGCCAGCAGTTTACGGGGAGGGGCCGATAACTATGGCTACACCTTC. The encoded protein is CASSLRGGADNYGYTF.

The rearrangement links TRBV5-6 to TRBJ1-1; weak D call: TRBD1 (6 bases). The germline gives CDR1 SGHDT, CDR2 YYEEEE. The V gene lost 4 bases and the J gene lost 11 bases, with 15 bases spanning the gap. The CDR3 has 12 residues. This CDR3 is CASSLQGQKAFF. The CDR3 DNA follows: TGTGCCAGCAGCCTGCAGGGACAAAAGGCTTTCTTT.

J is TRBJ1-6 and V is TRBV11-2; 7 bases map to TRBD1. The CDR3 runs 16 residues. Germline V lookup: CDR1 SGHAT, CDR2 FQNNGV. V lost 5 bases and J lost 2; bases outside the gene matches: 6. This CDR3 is CASSRTGDPYNSPLHF. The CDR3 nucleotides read TGTGCCAGCAGCCGTACAGGGGACCCCTATAATTCACCCCTCCACTTT.

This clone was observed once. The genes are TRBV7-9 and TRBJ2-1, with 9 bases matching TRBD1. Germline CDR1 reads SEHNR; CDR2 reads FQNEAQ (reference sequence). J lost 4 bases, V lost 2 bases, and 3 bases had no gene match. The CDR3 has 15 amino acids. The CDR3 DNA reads TGTGCCAGCAGCTTACGGGGACAGGGTTACAATGAGCAGTTCTTC. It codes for CASSLRGQGYNEQFF.

DNA of the CDR3: TGCGCCAGCAGCCAAGTTGGAACTACCGGGACAGGGAGTGGAAACACCATATATTTT. Encoded protein: CASSQVGTTGTGSGNTIYF. J is TRBJ1-3 and V is TRBV5-1, with 9 positions matching TRBD1. The CDR3 runs to 19 residues. Germline V gene lookup returns CDR1 SGHRS and CDR2 YFSETQ. V gave up 4 bases and J gave up 3 bases; unmatched junction bases: 17.

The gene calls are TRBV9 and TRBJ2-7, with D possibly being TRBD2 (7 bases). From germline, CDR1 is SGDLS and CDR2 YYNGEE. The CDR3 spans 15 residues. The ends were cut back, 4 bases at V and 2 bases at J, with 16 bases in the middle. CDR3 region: CASSRSEGGPYEQYF. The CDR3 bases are TGTGCCAGCAGCCGCTCAGAGGGGGGGCCCTACGAGCAGTACTTC.

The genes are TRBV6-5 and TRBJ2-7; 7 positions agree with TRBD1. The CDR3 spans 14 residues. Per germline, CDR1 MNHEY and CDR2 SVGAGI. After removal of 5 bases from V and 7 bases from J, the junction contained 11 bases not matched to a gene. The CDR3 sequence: CASSTRTGRGEQYF. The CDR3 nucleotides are TGTGCCAGCAGTACCCGGACAGGCCGCGGGGAGCAGTACTTC.

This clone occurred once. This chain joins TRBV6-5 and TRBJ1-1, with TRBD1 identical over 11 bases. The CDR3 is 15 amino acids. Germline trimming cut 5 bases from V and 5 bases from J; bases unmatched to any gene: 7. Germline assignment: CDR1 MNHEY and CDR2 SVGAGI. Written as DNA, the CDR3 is TGTGCCAGCAGTGCCGGACAGGGGGCGCGGACTGAAGCTTTCTTT. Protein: CASSAGQGARTEAFF.

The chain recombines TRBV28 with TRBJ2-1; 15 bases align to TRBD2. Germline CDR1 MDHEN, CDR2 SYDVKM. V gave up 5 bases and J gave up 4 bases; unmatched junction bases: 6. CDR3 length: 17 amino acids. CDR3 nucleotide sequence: TGTGCCAGCAGTGTCGGGACTAGCGGGGGGAGTTACAATGAGCAGTTCTTC. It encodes CASSVGTSGGSYNEQFF.

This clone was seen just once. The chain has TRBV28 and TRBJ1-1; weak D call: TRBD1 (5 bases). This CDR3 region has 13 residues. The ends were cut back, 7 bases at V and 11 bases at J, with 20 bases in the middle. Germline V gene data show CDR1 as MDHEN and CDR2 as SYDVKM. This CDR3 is CASTPPQRGSAFF. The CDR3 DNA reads TGTGCCAGCACTCCGCCCCAACGGGGGAGCGCTTTCTTT.

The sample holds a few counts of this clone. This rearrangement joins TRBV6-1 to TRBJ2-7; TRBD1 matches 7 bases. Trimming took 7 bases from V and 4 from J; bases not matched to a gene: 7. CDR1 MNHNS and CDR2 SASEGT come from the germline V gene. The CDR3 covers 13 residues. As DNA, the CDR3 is TGTGCCAGCACAAAGGGGGCTTCGTACGAGCAGTACTTC. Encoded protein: CASTKGASYEQYF.

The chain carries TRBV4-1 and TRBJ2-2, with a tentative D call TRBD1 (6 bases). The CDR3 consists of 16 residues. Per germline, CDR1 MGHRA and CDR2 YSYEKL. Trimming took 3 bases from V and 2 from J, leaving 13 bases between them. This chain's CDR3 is CASSHTGQFNTGELFF. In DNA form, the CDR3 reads TGCGCCAGCAGCCACACTGGACAGTTTAACACCGGGGAGCTGTTTTTT.

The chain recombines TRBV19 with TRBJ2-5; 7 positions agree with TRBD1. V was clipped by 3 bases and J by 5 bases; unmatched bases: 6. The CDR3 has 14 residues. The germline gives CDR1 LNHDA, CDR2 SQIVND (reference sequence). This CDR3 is CASSISGTVETQYF. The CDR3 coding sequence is TGTGCCAGTAGTATTTCTGGGACAGTTGAGACCCAGTACTTC.

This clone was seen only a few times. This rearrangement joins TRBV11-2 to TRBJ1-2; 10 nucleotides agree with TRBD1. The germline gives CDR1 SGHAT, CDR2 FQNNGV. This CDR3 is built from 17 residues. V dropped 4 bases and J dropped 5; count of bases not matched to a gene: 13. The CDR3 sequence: CASSSLRQGANRYGYTF. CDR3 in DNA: TGTGCCAGCAGCTCGCTTCGACAGGGGGCAAATAGATATGGCTACACCTTC.

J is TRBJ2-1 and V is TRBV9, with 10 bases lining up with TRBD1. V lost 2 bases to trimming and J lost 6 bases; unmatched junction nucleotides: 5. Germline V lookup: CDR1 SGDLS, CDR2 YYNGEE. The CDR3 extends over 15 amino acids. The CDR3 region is CASSVSTGGRNEQFF. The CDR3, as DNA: TGTGCCAGCAGCGTCTCGACAGGGGGCCGCAATGAGCAGTTCTTC.

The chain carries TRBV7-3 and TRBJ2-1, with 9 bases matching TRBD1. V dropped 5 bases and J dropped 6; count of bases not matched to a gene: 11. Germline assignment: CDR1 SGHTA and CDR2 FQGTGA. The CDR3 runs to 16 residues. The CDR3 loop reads CASSAPVGTGSNEQFF. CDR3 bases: TGTGCCAGCAGCGCCCCGGTGGGGACAGGGTCCAATGAGCAGTTCTTC.

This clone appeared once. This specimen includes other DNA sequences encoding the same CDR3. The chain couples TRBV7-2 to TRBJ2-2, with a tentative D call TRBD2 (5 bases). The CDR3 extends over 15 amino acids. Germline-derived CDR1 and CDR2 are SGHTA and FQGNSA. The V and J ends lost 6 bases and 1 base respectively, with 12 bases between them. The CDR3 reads CASSFLALNTGELFF. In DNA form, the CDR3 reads TGTGCCAGCAGTTTTCTAGCTCTGAACACCGGGGAGCTGTTTTTT.

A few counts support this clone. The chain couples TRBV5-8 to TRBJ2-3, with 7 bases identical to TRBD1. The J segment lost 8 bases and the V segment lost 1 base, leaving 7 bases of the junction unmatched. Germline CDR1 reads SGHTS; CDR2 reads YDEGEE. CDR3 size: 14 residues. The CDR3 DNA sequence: TGTGCCAGCAGCTTGTTAGGGGGCGACGGTACGCAGTATTTT. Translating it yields CASSLLGGDGTQYF.